The 25 T cell receptor beta chains below were found in one sample sequenced in a study of T cells in Graves' hyperthyroidism and ophthalmopathy. There were TCR beta CDR3 regions amplified from RNA transcripts. When the TCR CDR3 underwent first-round RT-PCR, the HTBI primer set was used. From the multiplex PCR reads, TCRdb called clonotypes with MiXCR, one entry per CDR3 protein. The table lists around 370,000 distinct CDR3 sequences, around 20% of them singletons. Sequenced input: blood. These receptors came from a man between 18 and 29 years old with Graves' ophthalmopathy.

The V and J genes are TRBV6-5 and TRBJ1-4; D may be TRBD1 (5 bases). CDR3 length: 14 residues. V was cut by 2 bases and J by 6 bases, with 10 bases left in between. Germline loops: CDR1 MNHEY, CDR2 SVGAGI. The CDR3 DNA reads TGTGCCAGCAGTTACCTCGGGGGATATGAAAAACTGTTTTTT. Amino acid sequence: CASSYLGGYEKLFF.

This sequence joins TRBV5-1 and TRBJ2-5, with a possible D match to TRBD1 (5 bases). Per the germline V gene, CDR1 is SGHRS and CDR2 is YFSETQ. Trimming took 0 bases from V and 5 from J, leaving 14 bases between them. This CDR3 has 15 residues. The CDR3 here is CASSLDPDPGETQYF. The CDR3 coding sequence is TGCGCCAGCAGCTTGGATCCAGATCCAGGGGAGACCCAGTACTTC.

This clonotype has a count of ten or more. The V call is TRBV24-1, the J call TRBJ1-1, with D possibly being TRBD1 (5 bases). Germline loops: CDR1 KGHDR, CDR2 SFDVKD. This CDR3 comprises 16 residues. With 3 bases removed from V and 1 base from J, the gap between germline ends came to 14 bases. DNA for the CDR3: TGTGCCACCAGTGATGCGGGACCGCGGGGGAACACTGAAGCTTTCTTT. It translates to CATSDAGPRGNTEAFF.

In this sample, this clonotype turned up many times. This chain connects TRBV20-1 to TRBJ2-7; TRBD1 matches at 10 bases. Trimming took 6 bases from V and 6 from J; bases not matched to a gene: 8. Germline V gives CDR1 DFQATT, CDR2 SNEGSKA (reference sequence). This CDR3 contains 13 residues. CDR3 region: CSAEGTGVSEQYF. The CDR3 DNA is TGCAGTGCAGAAGGGACAGGGGTAAGCGAGCAGTACTTC.

V usage is TRBV7-2 and J usage is TRBJ1-5; 7 bases are a match to TRBD1. Germline V gene lookup returns CDR1 SGHTA and CDR2 FQGNSA. Germline trimming cut 5 bases from V and 1 base from J; bases unmatched to any gene: 11. The CDR3 is 17 residues long. As DNA, the CDR3 is TGTGCCAGCAGCACCGACAGGGACCTAGGGAGCAATCAGCCCCAGCATTTT. Amino acids: CASSTDRDLGSNQPQHF.

To note about this clonotype: Possible read error: a much larger clone is one base away. This chain uses TRBV20-1 with TRBJ1-5; D unresolved. The CDR3 spans 14 residues. Trimming took off 5 bases at V and 2 bases at J, with 13 bases between the two ends. CDR1 is DFQATT, CDR2 SNEGSKA, per germline (reference sequence). CDR3 region: CSAGTGQGNQPQHF. CDR3 nucleotide sequence: TGCAGTGCTGGAACCGGGCAGGGCAATCAGCCCCAGCATTTT.

This clonotype was counted once. This sequence may be a read error, since a much larger clone differs from it by one base. The chain links TRBV27 to TRBJ1-6; 8 nucleotides line up with TRBD1. Germline V gene data show CDR1 as MNHEY and CDR2 as SMNVEV (reference sequence). The CDR3 loop spans 13 amino acids. After removal of 5 bases from V and 9 bases from J, the junction contained 3 bases not matched to a gene. CDR3 loop: CASSEDRGSPLHF. CDR3 sequence (DNA): TGTGCCAGCAGTGAAGACAGGGGTTCACCCCTCCACTTT.

This clonotype was found many times. The rearrangement links TRBV25-1 to TRBJ2-1, with a weak D call TRBD1 (5 bases). The CDR3 runs 13 residues. Per germline, CDR1 MGHDK and CDR2 SYGVNS. The V end was cut by 7 bases, the J end by 5 bases, with 12 bases between. The CDR3 nucleotides read TGTGCCAGCAACCTTCAGGGAAACAATGAGCAGTTCTTC. Translation: CASNLQGNNEQFF.

This clonotype was observed at least ten times. This sequence joins TRBV2 and TRBJ2-2; possibly TRBD2 for D (6 bases). Germline V CDR1 and CDR2: SNHLY, FYNNEI. This CDR3 has 13 amino acids. Trimming took off 5 bases at V and 7 bases at J, with 11 bases between the two ends. CDR3 coding DNA: TGTGCCAGCAGTTTGGTAGCGGTCGGGGAGCTGTTTTTT. Translation: CASSLVAVGELFF.

This clonotype occurred a few times. V and J are TRBV11-1 and TRBJ2-7; 8 bases agree with TRBD1. CDR3 length equals 13 residues. Germline V CDR1 and CDR2: SGHAT, FQDESV (reference sequence). Trimming at V came to 6 bases and at J to 5 bases, leaving 6 bases not matched to a gene. The DNA of the CDR3 is TGTGCCAGCAGGGTAGGACAGGGCCACGAGCAGTACTTC. Residues: CASRVGQGHEQYF.

The rearrangement uses TRBV11-2 and TRBJ2-7; D unclear. This CDR3 spans 12 amino acids. Germline V lookup: CDR1 SGHAT, CDR2 FQNNGV. The V gene lost 5 bases and the J gene lost 11 bases, with 16 bases spanning the gap. CDR3 loop: CASSTAILPEYF. The CDR3 DNA is TGTGCCAGCAGCACAGCCATCCTACCCGAGTACTTC.

V gene TRBV6-2 or TRBV6-3 combines with J gene TRBJ2-7; TRBD1 matches 8 bases. The CDR3 is made up of 12 amino acids. CDR1 MNHEY and CDR2 SVGEGT come from the germline V gene. J lost 7 bases, V lost 6 bases, and 5 bases had no gene match. CDR3 nucleotide sequence: TGTGCCAGCAGACAGGGGGTGGTTGAGCAGTACTTC. Translating gives CASRQGVVEQYF.

V gene TRBV5-4 combines with J gene TRBJ1-2; D is undetermined. There are 15 residues in the CDR3. Germline V CDR1 and CDR2: SGHNT, YYREEE (reference sequence). The germline V and J ends were trimmed by 1 base and 2 bases, with 12 bases remaining between them. For the CDR3, the DNA is TGTGCCAGCAGCTTGTATCGCCAGCAGAACTATGGCTACACCTTC. It yields the protein CASSLYRQQNYGYTF.

The sample holds a few counts of this clonotype. The chain is built from TRBV20-1 and TRBJ2-5; D may be TRBD1 (6 bases). Trimming left V 0 bases short and J 9 bases short, with 17 bases between. The CDR3 runs 14 residues. Germline V gene sequence: CDR1 DFQATT, CDR2 SNEGSKA (reference sequence). The CDR3 reads CSARDLGQYGAQYF. The CDR3 nucleotides are TGCAGTGCTAGAGATCTTGGACAGTATGGGGCCCAGTACTTC.

This clonotype has a handful of counts. V and J are TRBV14 and TRBJ2-1; TRBD1 is a possible D gene (6 bases). CDR1 is SGHDN, CDR2 FVKESK, per germline. V dropped 6 bases and J dropped 13 bases, with 16 bases sitting between them. The CDR3 spans 12 residues. CDR3 protein: CASRLGWTDQFF. DNA of the CDR3: TGTGCCAGCAGACTTGGGTGGACAGATCAGTTCTTC.

This clonotype appeared many times. V usage is TRBV3-1 and J usage is TRBJ1-1, with a weak D call TRBD1 (5 bases). CDR1 is LGHDT, CDR2 YNNKEL, per germline (reference sequence). This CDR3 has 13 amino acids. Trimming shortened V by 1 base and J by 6 bases, and 9 bases separated the two germline ends. Written as DNA, the CDR3 is TGTGCCAGCAGCCAAGGGGGGAATTCTGAAGCTTTCTTT. Translating it yields CASSQGGNSEAFF.

This clonotype occurred a few times. The V call is TRBV5-1, the J call TRBJ2-5; the match to TRBD1 covers 9 bases. The CDR3 has 14 residues. V gave up 4 bases and J gave up 6 bases; unmatched junction bases: 7. Looked up from germline, CDR1 is SGHRS and CDR2 is YFSETQ. The CDR3 nucleotides read TGCGCCAGCAGCAAGGGACAGGGTCGGAAGACCCAGTACTTC. Protein sequence: CASSKGQGRKTQYF.

This clonotype was recorded a few times. The V call is TRBV7-9, the J call TRBJ2-2; D possibly corresponds to TRBD1 (5 bases). Trimming cost V 5 bases and J 7 bases, with 11 bases left between them. The CDR3 totals 13 residues. Germline values: CDR1 SEHNR, CDR2 FQNEAQ (reference sequence). Here the CDR3 reads CASSPGRLGELFF. The DNA of the CDR3 is TGTGCCAGCAGCCCAGGGCGTCTCGGGGAGCTGTTTTTT. Full variable domain (outside the CDR3, taken from reference TRBV7-9 and TRBJ2-2): DTGVSQNPRHKITKRGQNVTFRCDPISEHNRLYWYRQTLGQGPEFLTYFQNEAQLEKSRLLSDRFSAERPKGSFSTLEIQRTEQGDSAMYLCASSPGRLGELFFGEGSRLTVL.

The chain couples TRBV25-1 to TRBJ1-5; D gene uncertain. CDR3 length: 13 residues. Trimming removed 6 bases at V and 7 bases at J, with 13 bases between. Germline loops: CDR1 MGHDK, CDR2 SYGVNS. The CDR3 spells CASRYLRAQPQHF. The CDR3, as DNA: TGTGCCAGCAGATACCTTCGGGCCCAGCCCCAGCATTTT. The complete variable domain, with remaining parts taken from reference TRBV25-1 and TRBJ1-5, reads EADIYQTPRYLVIGTGKKITLECSQTMGHDKMYWYQQDPGMELHLIHYSYGVNSTEKGDLSSESTVSRIRTEHFPLTLESARPSHTSQYLCASRYLRAQPQHFGDGTRLSIL.

Note on this clonotype: A much more abundant neighbour one base away suggests this may be a read error. V gene TRBV6-2 or TRBV6-3 combines with J gene TRBJ2-7; TRBD1 matches 7 bases. Germline V gene lookup returns CDR1 MNHEY and CDR2 SVGEGT. Unmatched junction bases numbered 7, after V lost 6 bases and J lost 2 bases. This CDR3 comprises 14 residues. In DNA form, the CDR3 reads TGTGCCAGCAGAGTCACAGGGGCCGCCTACGAGCAGTACTTC. It specifies CASRVTGAAYEQYF.

J is TRBJ2-1 and V is TRBV7-2; 13 bases are a match to TRBD2. In germline, CDR1 is SGHTA, CDR2 FQGNSA. The CDR3 covers 15 residues. The J segment lost 9 bases and the V segment lost 6 bases, leaving 8 bases of the junction unmatched. The CDR3 protein is CASSWTSGGWGEQFF. In DNA form, the CDR3 reads TGTGCCAGCAGTTGGACTAGCGGGGGTTGGGGTGAGCAGTTCTTC. Supplemented by reference TRBV7-2 and TRBJ2-1, the full variable domain reads GAGVSQSPSNKVTEKGKDVELRCDPISGHTALYWYRQSLGQGLEFLIYFQGNSAPDKSGLPSDRFSAERTGGSVSTLTIQRTQQEDSAVYLCASSWTSGGWGEQFFGPGTRLTVL.

The chain links TRBV6-1 to TRBJ2-3; TRBD2 matches at 10 bases. This CDR3 has 14 residues. V dropped 2 bases and J dropped 6; count of bases not matched to a gene: 2. CDR1 is MNHNS and CDR2 is SASEGT in the germline V gene. The CDR3 reads CASSELAGVDTQYF. Written as DNA, the CDR3 is TGTGCCAGCAGTGAACTAGCGGGGGTGGATACGCAGTATTTT.

This clonotype came up a few times. V gene TRBV18 combines with J gene TRBJ2-1; 12 bases are shared with TRBD2. The CDR3 length is 16 residues. Germline CDR1 is KGHSH and CDR2 is LQKENI. J gave up 4 bases and V 6 bases, and 7 bases lay outside the gene matches. The CDR3 nucleotides read TGTGCCAGCTCGTCCTCGGGACTAGCGGGTTACAATGAGCAGTTCTTC. Protein sequence: CASSSSGLAGYNEQFF.

The V gene is TRBV20-1, the J gene TRBJ2-3; 7 positions match TRBD2. The germline gives CDR1 DFQATT, CDR2 SNEGSKA (reference sequence). This CDR3 has 16 amino acids. V lost 5 bases to trimming and J lost 4 bases; unmatched junction nucleotides: 15. CDR3 sequence reads: CSAGRGPGGDSDTQYF. The CDR3 nucleotides read TGCAGTGCTGGGAGGGGACCTGGGGGTGATTCAGATACGCAGTATTTT.

This clonotype was counted between two and nine times. V gene TRBV20-1 combines with J gene TRBJ1-6; D is ambiguous. The CDR3 contains 14 residues. Germline CDR1 and CDR2: DFQATT and SNEGSKA (reference sequence). V dropped 0 bases and J dropped 6 bases, with 9 bases sitting between them. CDR3 sequence (DNA): TGCAGTGCTAGAGATCCCGGGGTTAATTCACCCCTCCACTTT. Translation: CSARDPGVNSPLHF.